Below, 24 T cell receptor beta chains from the same sample are listed, as sequenced in a study of T cells in Graves' hyperthyroidism and ophthalmopathy. RNA transcripts gave rise to amplified TCR beta CDR3 regions. With the HTBI primer set, the TCR CDR3 went through a first round of RT-PCR. TCRdb ran MiXCR on the multiplex PCR reads and lists one entry per CDR3 protein. The data contain some 770,000 distinct CDR3 sequences, 16% of them singletons. The sequencing input was blood. Receptors were obtained from a man aged 18 to 30 with Graves' hyperthyroidism.

The chain links TRBV7-9 to TRBJ1-1; D is unresolved. The CDR3 loop spans 14 amino acids. Deletions cut 5 bases from V and 1 base from J, with 11 bases between. Germline V lookup: CDR1 SEHNR, CDR2 FQNEAQ (reference sequence). The CDR3 nucleotides are TGTGCCAGCAGCGTCAGGAGATGGAACACTGAAGCTTTCTTT. The encoded protein is CASSVRRWNTEAFF.

This clonotype has at least ten counts. The rearrangement links TRBV5-8 to TRBJ2-1, with D possibly matching TRBD2 (5 bases). The germline V and J ends were trimmed by 4 bases and 4 bases, with 15 bases remaining between them. CDR1 and CDR2 (germline): SGHTS, YDEGEE. This CDR3 has 15 amino acids. The CDR3 spells CASSVGEWEYNEQFF. CDR3 in DNA: TGTGCCAGCAGCGTTGGGGAGTGGGAGTACAATGAGCAGTTCTTC. The complete variable domain, with remaining parts taken from reference TRBV5-8 and TRBJ2-1, reads EAGVTQSPTHLIKTRGQQATLRCSPISGHTSVYWYQQALGLGLQFLLWYDEGEERNRGNFPPRFSGRQFPNYSSELNVNALELEDSALYLCASSVGEWEYNEQFFGPGTRLTVL.

The chain is built from TRBV7-9 and TRBJ2-5, with a weak D call TRBD2 (5 bases). CDR3 length equals 16 residues. Germline V gives CDR1 SEHNR, CDR2 FQNEAQ (reference sequence). Trimming shortened V by 2 bases and J by 2 bases, and 15 bases separated the two germline ends. The DNA for the CDR3 is TGTGCCAGCAGCTTATTTTTTTTGAGGGAACAAGAGACCCAGTACTTC. Amino acids: CASSLFFLREQETQYF.

This clonotype was seen a handful of times. The chain combines TRBV6-2 or TRBV6-3 with TRBJ1-1; D may be TRBD1 (5 bases). V was shortened by 0 bases and J by 1 base, with 18 bases between the two germline ends. This CDR3 region has 18 residues. Germline V gene data show CDR1 as MNHEY and CDR2 as SVGEGT. CDR3 region: CASSYSIGRGARNTEAFF. The CDR3 DNA reads as TGTGCCAGCAGTTACTCGATAGGGAGGGGCGCGAGGAACACTGAAGCTTTCTTT.

This chain connects TRBV10-3 to TRBJ2-2; maybe TRBD2 (5 bases). The CDR3 loop spans 15 amino acids. V lost 3 bases, J lost 4 bases, and 12 bases lay in between. Germline V gene sequence: CDR1 ENHRY, CDR2 SYGVKD. CDR3 DNA sequence: TGTGCCATCAGTGACCTAAGAGGGTCCACCGGGGAGCTGTTTTTT. Translating gives CAISDLRGSTGELFF.

The V call is TRBV6-5, the J call TRBJ2-7; D possibly corresponds to TRBD2 (5 bases). V was cut by 2 bases and J by 4 bases, with 18 bases left in between. This CDR3 has 16 amino acids. Germline CDR1 reads MNHEY; CDR2 reads SVGAGI. In DNA form, the CDR3 reads TGTGCCAGCAGTTACAGCCCTAGCCGGTTGGGATACGAGCAGTACTTC. This encodes CASSYSPSRLGYEQYF.

This clonotype has only a few counts. The rearrangement uses TRBV12-3 or TRBV12-4 and TRBJ2-1, with D perhaps matching TRBD1 (7 bases). This CDR3 comprises 15 residues. Trimming shortened V by 4 bases and J by 3 bases, and 13 bases separated the two germline ends. The CDR3 loop is CASSSGRQGYNEQFF. The CDR3 nucleotides read TGTGCCAGCAGTTCCGGGAGACAGGGCTACAATGAGCAGTTCTTC.

CDR3 residues: CASSYAAGPVAEAFF. CDR3 nucleotide sequence: TGTGCCAGCAGTTACGCGGCGGGGCCCGTGGCTGAAGCTTTCTTT. The V and J genes are TRBV6-2 or TRBV6-3 and TRBJ1-1, with a tentative D call TRBD1 (5 bases). This CDR3 is built from 15 residues. Per germline, CDR1 MNHEY and CDR2 SVGEGT. Trimming took 2 bases from V and 6 from J, leaving 16 bases between them.

This clonotype was observed at least ten times. The chain has TRBV7-2 and TRBJ1-6; unclear D gene. Trimming removed 3 bases from V and 13 bases from J, with 10 bases in between. The CDR3 spans 12 residues. Germline lookup yields CDR1 SGHTA and CDR2 FQGNSA. CDR3 coding DNA: TGTGCCAGCAGCTTGGACCGAGAGCCCCTCCACTTT. Its protein product is CASSLDREPLHF.

V usage is TRBV19 and J usage is TRBJ2-2, with a tentative D call TRBD1 (5 bases). The CDR3 covers 14 residues. The germline CDR1 and CDR2 sequences are LNHDA and SQIVND (reference sequence). V was trimmed by 3 bases and J by 6 bases, leaving 11 bases between them. The CDR3 bases are TGTGCCAGTAGTATGTCAGGGATCGCCGGGGAGCTGTTTTTT. It specifies CASSMSGIAGELFF.

This clonotype was observed many times. This chain connects TRBV9 to TRBJ2-3; D possibly uses TRBD1 or TRBD2 (5 bases each). V gave up 0 bases and J gave up 4 bases, with 18 bases separating them. Per germline, CDR1 SGDLS and CDR2 YYNGEE. There are 17 residues in the CDR3. CDR3 sequence: CASSVGPGGKRADTQYF. The CDR3 DNA is TGTGCCAGCAGCGTAGGCCCTGGGGGTAAGCGAGCAGATACGCAGTATTTT. Combining the CDR3 with reference TRBV9 and TRBJ2-3 gives the whole variable domain DSGVTQTPKHLITATGQRVTLRCSPRSGDLSVYWYQQSLDQGLQFLIQYYNGEERAKGNILERFSAQQFPDLHSELNLSSLELGDSALYFCASSVGPGGKRADTQYFGPGTRLTVL.

The chain joins TRBV30 to TRBJ2-2; D call uncertain. The length of the CDR3 is 17 residues. V lost 3 bases, J lost 0 bases, and 17 bases lay in between. The germline V gene has CDR1 GTSNPN and CDR2 SVGIG (reference sequence). The CDR3 nucleotides are TGTGCCTGGAGACTCGGCCACGCAGCGACGAACACCGGGGAGCTGTTTTTT. Its translation is CAWRLGHAATNTGELFF.

The CDR3 bases are TGTGCCAGCAGTACAGGGGCCTACAATCAGCCCCAGCATTTT. The encoded protein is CASSTGAYNQPQHF. The V gene is TRBV28, the J gene TRBJ1-5, with 7 bases that match TRBD1. The length of the CDR3 is 14 residues. The ends lost 5 bases at V and 3 bases at J; junction bases unmatched: 4. Per germline, CDR1 MDHEN and CDR2 SYDVKM.

This clonotype has ten or more counts. The rearrangement uses TRBV10-2 and TRBJ2-3, with TRBD2 matching 7 bases. The V and J ends lost 10 bases and 1 base, in that order; junction bases with no gene match: 17. The CDR3 totals 17 residues. Per germline, CDR1 WSHSY and CDR2 SAAADI. CDR3 residues: CATKSVVIAGRTDTQYF. DNA of the CDR3: TGCGCCACCAAGTCTGTTGTGATAGCGGGCCGCACAGATACGCAGTATTTT.

The V and J genes are TRBV12-3 or TRBV12-4 and TRBJ2-1; D is unclear. V lost 3 bases, J lost 1 base, and 16 bases lay in between. The CDR3 extends over 17 amino acids. The CDR3 DNA reads as TGTGCCAGCAGTTTCTCCCCTAGTGCCTTTTCCTACAATGAGCAGTTCTTC. It specifies CASSFSPSAFSYNEQFF.

This clonotype has more than one count but fewer than ten. The rearrangement links TRBV14 to TRBJ2-5, with 8 bases fitting TRBD1. This CDR3 has 19 amino acids. J was trimmed by 10 bases and V by 3 bases; bases with no gene match: 25. Germline V lookup: CDR1 SGHDN, CDR2 FVKESK. The chain's CDR3 is CASSHLPGQAPRTQEGQYF. CDR3 DNA: TGTGCCAGCAGCCATTTACCGGGACAGGCACCCCGGACCCAAGAGGGCCAGTACTTC.

This clonotype occurred many times. The chain employs TRBV24-1 and TRBJ2-5; D tentatively fits TRBD1 or TRBD2 (5 bases each). The CDR3 totals 15 residues. Germline V gene lookup returns CDR1 KGHDR and CDR2 SFDVKD. Trimming shortened V by 3 bases and J by 0 bases, and 10 bases separated the two germline ends. The CDR3 nucleotides read TGTGCCACCAGTGATCCCGGGGCGTACCAAGAGACCCAGTACTTC. Amino acids: CATSDPGAYQETQYF.

This clonotype was counted only a few times. The rearrangement uses TRBV7-9 and TRBJ1-4; D remains ambiguous. The CDR3 is 12 amino acids. Germline CDR1 and CDR2: SEHNR and FQNEAQ (reference sequence). With 4 bases removed from V and 8 bases from J, the gap between germline ends came to 8 bases. The CDR3 loop is CASSSLQEKLFF. The CDR3 region has the DNA TGTGCCAGCAGCTCTTTACAAGAAAAACTGTTTTTT.

This clonotype was observed a handful of times. The chain combines TRBV18 with TRBJ2-7, with D tentatively TRBD1 (5 bases). With 6 bases removed from V and 0 bases from J, the gap between germline ends came to 9 bases. The CDR3 is 13 amino acids. CDR1 is KGHSH, CDR2 LQKENI, per germline. CDR3 sequence: CASSTGISYEQYF. The CDR3, as DNA: TGTGCCAGCTCTACAGGAATCTCCTACGAGCAGTACTTC. The full variable domain, in which reference TRBV18 and TRBJ2-7 provide the parts outside the CDR3, is NAGVMQNPRHLVRRRGQEARLRCSPMKGHSHVYWYRQLPEEGLKFMVYLQKENIIDESGMPKERFSAEFPKEGPSILRIQQVVRGDSAAYFCASSTGISYEQYFGPGTRLTVT.

The V and J genes are TRBV7-9 and TRBJ2-1, with D unresolved. The germline gives CDR1 SEHNR, CDR2 FQNEAQ (reference sequence). Trimming pared 3 bases from V and 3 bases from J, leaving 15 bases between. The CDR3 runs to 16 residues. CDR3 in DNA: TGTGCCAGCAGCTTGTATAGGGCGCGGCTCTACAATGAGCAGTTCTTC. This sequence encodes CASSLYRARLYNEQFF.

This clonotype was counted a few times. The chain is built from TRBV5-1 and TRBJ1-1; 8 nucleotides agree with TRBD1. This CDR3 contains 15 residues. V shed 2 bases, J shed 3 bases, and the junction held 6 bases outside the gene matches. From germline, CDR1 is SGHRS and CDR2 YFSETQ. Here the CDR3 reads CASSFGQGFDTEAFF. In DNA form, the CDR3 reads TGCGCCAGCAGCTTTGGACAGGGTTTCGACACTGAAGCTTTCTTT.

The CDR3 spells CASSLDAGNYGYTF. The CDR3 bases are TGTGCCAGCAGCTTAGACGCGGGAAACTATGGCTACACCTTC. This sequence joins TRBV7-9 and TRBJ1-2; D ambiguous. Germline CDR1 reads SEHNR; CDR2 reads FQNEAQ (reference sequence). The CDR3 spans 14 residues. Trimming cost V 1 base and J 2 bases, with 8 bases left between them.

V gene TRBV2 combines with J gene TRBJ1-5, with D perhaps TRBD1 (5 bases). The CDR3 covers 19 residues. The V end lost 0 bases, the J end lost 3 bases, and 21 bases lay between the germline ends. Per germline, CDR1 SNHLY and CDR2 FYNNEI. The CDR3 sequence: CASSEASATADRYNQPQHF. CDR3 nucleotides: TGTGCCAGCAGTGAAGCCTCGGCTACGGCAGACAGATACAATCAGCCCCAGCATTTT. The whole variable domain, filled in from reference TRBV2 and TRBJ1-5, reads EPEVTQTPSHQVTQMGQEVILRCVPISNHLYFYWYRQILGQKVEFLVSFYNNEISEKSEIFDDQFSVERPDGSNFTLKIRSTKLEDSAMYFCASSEASATADRYNQPQHFGDGTRLSIL.

The chain has TRBV28 and TRBJ2-5; 7 nucleotides match TRBD1. J lost 6 bases, V lost 2 bases, and 9 bases had no gene match. This CDR3 has 15 amino acids. CDR1 is MDHEN, CDR2 SYDVKM, per germline. The CDR3 spells CASSLRLRGRKTQYF. The DNA of the CDR3 is TGTGCCAGCAGTTTACGGCTAAGGGGGCGGAAGACCCAGTACTTC.